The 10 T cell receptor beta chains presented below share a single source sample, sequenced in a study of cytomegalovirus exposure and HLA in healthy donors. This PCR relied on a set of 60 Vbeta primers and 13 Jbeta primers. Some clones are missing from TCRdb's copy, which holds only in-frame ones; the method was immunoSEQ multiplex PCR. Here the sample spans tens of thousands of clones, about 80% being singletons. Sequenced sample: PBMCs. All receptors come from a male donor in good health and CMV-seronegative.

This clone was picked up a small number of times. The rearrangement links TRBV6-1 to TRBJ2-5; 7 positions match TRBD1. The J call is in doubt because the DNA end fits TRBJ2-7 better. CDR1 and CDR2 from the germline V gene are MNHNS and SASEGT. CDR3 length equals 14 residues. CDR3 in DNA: TGTGCCAGCAGCGCAACAGGGGAATACTACGAGCAGTACTTC. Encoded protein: CASSATGEYYEQYF.

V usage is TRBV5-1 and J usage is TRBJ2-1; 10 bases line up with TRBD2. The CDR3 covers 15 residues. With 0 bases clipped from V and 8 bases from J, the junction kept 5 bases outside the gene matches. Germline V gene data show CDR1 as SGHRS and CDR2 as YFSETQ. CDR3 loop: CASSLASGSIDEQFF. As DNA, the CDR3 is TGCGCCAGCAGCTTGGCTAGCGGGAGTATAGATGAGCAGTTCTTC.

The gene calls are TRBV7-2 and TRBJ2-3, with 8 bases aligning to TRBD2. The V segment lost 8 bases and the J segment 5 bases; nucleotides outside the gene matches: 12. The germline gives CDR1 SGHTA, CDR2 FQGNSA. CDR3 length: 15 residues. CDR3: CASCYGRGLRDTQYF. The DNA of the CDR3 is TGTGCCAGCTGCTACGGGAGGGGGTTGAGAGATACGCAGTATTTT.

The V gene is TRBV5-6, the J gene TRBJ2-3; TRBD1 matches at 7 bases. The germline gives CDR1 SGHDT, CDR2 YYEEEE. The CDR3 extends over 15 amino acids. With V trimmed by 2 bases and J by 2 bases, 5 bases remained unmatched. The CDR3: CASSLRDRNTDTQYF. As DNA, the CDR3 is TGTGCCAGCAGCTTACGGGACAGAAACACAGATACGCAGTATTTT.

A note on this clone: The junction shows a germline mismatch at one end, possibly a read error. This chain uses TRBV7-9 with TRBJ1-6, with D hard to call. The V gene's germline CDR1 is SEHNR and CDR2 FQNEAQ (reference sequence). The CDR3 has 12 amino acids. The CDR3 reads CSSSFVDSPLHF. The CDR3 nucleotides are TGTTCCAGCAGCTTCGTAGATTCACCCCTCCACTTT.

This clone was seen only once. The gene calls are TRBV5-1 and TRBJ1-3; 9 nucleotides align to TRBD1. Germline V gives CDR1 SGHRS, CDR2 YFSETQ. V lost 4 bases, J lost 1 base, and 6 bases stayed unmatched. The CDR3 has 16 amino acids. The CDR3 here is CASSMETGGSGNTIYF. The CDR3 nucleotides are TGCGCCAGCAGCATGGAGACAGGGGGGTCTGGAAACACCATATATTTT.

CDR3 amino acids: CASRSGQGTGELFF. CDR3 bases: TGTGCCAGCAGATCGGGACAGGGGACCGGGGAGCTGTTTTTT. This chain uses TRBV28 with TRBJ2-2, with TRBD1 identical over 10 bases. There are 14 residues in the CDR3. With V trimmed by 6 bases and J by 5 bases, 3 bases remained unmatched. Per the germline V gene, CDR1 is MDHEN and CDR2 is SYDVKM.

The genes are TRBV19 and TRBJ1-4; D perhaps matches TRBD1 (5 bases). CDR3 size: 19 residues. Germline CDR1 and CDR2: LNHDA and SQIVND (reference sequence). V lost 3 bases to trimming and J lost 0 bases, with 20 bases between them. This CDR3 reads CASSINQGYTVATNEKLFF. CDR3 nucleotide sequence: TGTGCCAGTAGTATTAATCAGGGATACACGGTTGCAACTAATGAAAAACTGTTTTTT.

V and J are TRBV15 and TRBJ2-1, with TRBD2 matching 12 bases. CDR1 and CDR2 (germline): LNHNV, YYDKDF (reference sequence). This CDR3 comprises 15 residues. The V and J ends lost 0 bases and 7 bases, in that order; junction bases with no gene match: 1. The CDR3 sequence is CATSRDGLAGNEQFF. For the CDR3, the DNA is TGTGCCACCAGCAGAGACGGACTAGCGGGGAATGAGCAGTTCTTC.

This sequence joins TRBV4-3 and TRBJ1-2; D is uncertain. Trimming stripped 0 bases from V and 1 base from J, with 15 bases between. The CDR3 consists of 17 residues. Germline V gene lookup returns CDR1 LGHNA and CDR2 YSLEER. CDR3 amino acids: CASSQEWQGSFNYGYTF. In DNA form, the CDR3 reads TGCGCCAGCAGCCAAGAATGGCAAGGGAGTTTTAACTATGGCTACACCTTC.